The table lists the clone carrying this TCR beta chain with a few counts. Two negative PCRs, clearance, or symptom resolution were required of recovered Cohort 3 donors. The data were taken from a study of blood T cell repertoires in COVID-19. Overall study context: COVID-19 samples collected from the United States, Italy and Spain covered acute and convalescent phases.

Authors' processing steps: The assay estimated nucleated cells by amplifying reference gene primers. Here immunoSEQ multiplex PCR was the method, and the copy in TCRdb shows in-frame clones only, minus some. V and J calls plus clone size are reproduced from that table; the DNA served to infer D and trimming. This table has about 220,000 clones, over 75% appearing once. The CDR3 has 13 amino acids. J was trimmed by 0 bases and V by 5 bases; bases with no gene match: 1. The V gene's germline CDR1 is SQVTM and CDR2 ANQGSEA. Sequenced material: PBMCs or T cells enriched from blood (not recorded which). The chain is built from TRBV29-1 and TRBJ2-1; TRBD2 aligns across 7 bases. This clonotype was obtained from a woman aged 55-69 years who had recovered from COVID-19. In nucleotides, the CDR3 is TGCAGCGTTCGGGGGGTCTCCTACAATGAGCAGTTCTTC. Protein product: CSVRGVSYNEQFF.